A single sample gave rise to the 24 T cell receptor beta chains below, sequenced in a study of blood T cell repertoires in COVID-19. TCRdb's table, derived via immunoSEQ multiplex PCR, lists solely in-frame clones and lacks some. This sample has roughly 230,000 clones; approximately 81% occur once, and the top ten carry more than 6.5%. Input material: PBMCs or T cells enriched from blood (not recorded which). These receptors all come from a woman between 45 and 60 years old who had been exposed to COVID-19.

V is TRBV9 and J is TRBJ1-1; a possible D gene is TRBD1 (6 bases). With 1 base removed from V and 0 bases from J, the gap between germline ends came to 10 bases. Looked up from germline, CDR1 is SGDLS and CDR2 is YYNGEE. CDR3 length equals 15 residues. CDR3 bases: TGTGCCAGCAGCGTATTGGGACACATGAACACTGAAGCTTTCTTT. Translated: CASSVLGHMNTEAFF. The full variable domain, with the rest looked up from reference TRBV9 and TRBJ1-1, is DSGVTQTPKHLITATGQRVTLRCSPRSGDLSVYWYQQSLDQGLQFLIQYYNGEERAKGNILERFSAQQFPDLHSELNLSSLELGDSALYFCASSVLGHMNTEAFFGQGTRLTVV.

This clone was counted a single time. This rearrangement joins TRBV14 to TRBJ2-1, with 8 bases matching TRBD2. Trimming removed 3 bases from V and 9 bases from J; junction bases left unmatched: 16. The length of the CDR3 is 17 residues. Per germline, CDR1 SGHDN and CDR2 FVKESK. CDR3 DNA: TGTGCCAGCAGCCAGACGCTACTGGCGGGGGGCGTTTGTGAGCAGTTCTTC. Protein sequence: CASSQTLLAGGVCEQFF.

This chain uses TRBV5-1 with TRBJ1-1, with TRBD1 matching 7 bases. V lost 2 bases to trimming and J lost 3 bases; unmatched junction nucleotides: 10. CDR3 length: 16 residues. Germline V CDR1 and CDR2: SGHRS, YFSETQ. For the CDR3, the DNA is TGCGCCAGCAGCTTCGGAGGAAAGGGGGCACACACTGAAGCTTTCTTT. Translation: CASSFGGKGAHTEAFF.

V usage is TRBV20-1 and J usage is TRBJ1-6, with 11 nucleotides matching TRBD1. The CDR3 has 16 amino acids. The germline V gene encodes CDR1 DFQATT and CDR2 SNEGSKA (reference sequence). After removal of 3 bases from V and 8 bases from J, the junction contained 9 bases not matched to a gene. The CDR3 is CSASPLRTGGHSPLHF. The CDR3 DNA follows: TGCAGTGCTAGTCCACTTCGGACAGGGGGCCATTCACCCCTCCACTTT.

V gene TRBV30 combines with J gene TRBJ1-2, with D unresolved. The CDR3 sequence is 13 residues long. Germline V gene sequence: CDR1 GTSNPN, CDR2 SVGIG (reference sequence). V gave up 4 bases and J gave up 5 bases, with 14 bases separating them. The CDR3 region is CAWTVAGVYGYTF. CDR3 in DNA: TGTGCCTGGACCGTCGCGGGAGTTTATGGCTACACCTTC.

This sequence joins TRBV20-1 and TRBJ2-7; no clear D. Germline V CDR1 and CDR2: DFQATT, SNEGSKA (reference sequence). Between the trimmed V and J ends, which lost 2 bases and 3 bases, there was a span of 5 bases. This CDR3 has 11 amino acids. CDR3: CSARPGYEQYF. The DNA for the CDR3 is TGCAGTGCTAGACCAGGCTACGAGCAGTACTTC.

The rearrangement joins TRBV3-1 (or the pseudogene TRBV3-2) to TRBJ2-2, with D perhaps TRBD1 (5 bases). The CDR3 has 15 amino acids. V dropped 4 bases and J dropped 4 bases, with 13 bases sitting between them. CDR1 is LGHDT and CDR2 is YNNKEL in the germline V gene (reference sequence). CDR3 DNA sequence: TGTGCCAGCAGCCGGGCCCAGGGTAGCACCGGGGAGCTGTTTTTT. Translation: CASSRAQGSTGELFF.

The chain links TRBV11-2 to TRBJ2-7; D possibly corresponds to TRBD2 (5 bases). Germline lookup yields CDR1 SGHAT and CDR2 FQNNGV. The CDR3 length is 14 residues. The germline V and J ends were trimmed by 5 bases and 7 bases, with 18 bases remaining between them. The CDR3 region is CASSLNGRGWEQYF. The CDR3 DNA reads TGTGCCAGCAGCCTAAATGGACGGGGTTGGGAGCAGTACTTC. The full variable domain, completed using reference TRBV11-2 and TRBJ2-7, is EAGVAQSPRYKIIEKRQSVAFWCNPISGHATLYWYQQILGQGPKLLIQFQNNGVVDDSQLPKDRFSAERLKGVDSTLKIQPAKLEDSAVYLCASSLNGRGWEQYFGPGTRLTVT.

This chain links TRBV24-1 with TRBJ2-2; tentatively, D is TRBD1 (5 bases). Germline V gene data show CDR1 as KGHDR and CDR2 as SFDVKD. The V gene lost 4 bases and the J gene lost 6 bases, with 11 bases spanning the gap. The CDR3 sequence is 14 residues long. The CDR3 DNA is TGTGCCACCAGTGACCAGGGTAGAGCCGGGGAGCTGTTTTTT. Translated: CATSDQGRAGELFF.

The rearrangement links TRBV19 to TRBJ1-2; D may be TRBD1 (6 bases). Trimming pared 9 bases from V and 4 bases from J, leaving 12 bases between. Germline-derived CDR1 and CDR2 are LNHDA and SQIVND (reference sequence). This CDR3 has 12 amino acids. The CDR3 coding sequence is TGTGCCAGCACAGCGGGGGCCTATGGCTACACCTTC. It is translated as CASTAGAYGYTF.

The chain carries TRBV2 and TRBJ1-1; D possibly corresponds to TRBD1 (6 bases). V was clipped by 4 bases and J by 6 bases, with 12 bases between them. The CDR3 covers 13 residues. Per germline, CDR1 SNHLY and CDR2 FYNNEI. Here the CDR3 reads CASSGARGSEAFF. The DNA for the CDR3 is TGTGCCAGCAGTGGGGCCAGGGGCTCTGAAGCTTTCTTT. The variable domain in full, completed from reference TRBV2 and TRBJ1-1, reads EPEVTQTPSHQVTQMGQEVILRCVPISNHLYFYWYRQILGQKVEFLVSFYNNEISEKSEIFDDQFSVERPDGSNFTLKIRSTKLEDSAMYFCASSGARGSEAFFGQGTRLTVV.

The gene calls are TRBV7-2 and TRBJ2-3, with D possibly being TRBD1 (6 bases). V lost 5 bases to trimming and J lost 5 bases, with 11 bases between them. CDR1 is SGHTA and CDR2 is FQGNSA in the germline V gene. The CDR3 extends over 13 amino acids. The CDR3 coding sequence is TGTGCCAGCAGCCGGACAGCTAAAGATACGCAGTATTTT. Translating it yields CASSRTAKDTQYF. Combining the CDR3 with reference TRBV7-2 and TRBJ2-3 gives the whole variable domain GAGVSQSPSNKVTEKGKDVELRCDPISGHTALYWYRQSLGQGLEFLIYFQGNSAPDKSGLPSDRFSAERTGGSVSTLTIQRTQQEDSAVYLCASSRTAKDTQYFGPGTRLTVL.

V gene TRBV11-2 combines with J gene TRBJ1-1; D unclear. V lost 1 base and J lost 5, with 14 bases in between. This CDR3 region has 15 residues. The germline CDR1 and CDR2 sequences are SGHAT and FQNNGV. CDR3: CASSLGVIRGTEAFF. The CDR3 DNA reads TGTGCCAGCAGCTTAGGGGTCATCAGAGGGACTGAAGCTTTCTTT.

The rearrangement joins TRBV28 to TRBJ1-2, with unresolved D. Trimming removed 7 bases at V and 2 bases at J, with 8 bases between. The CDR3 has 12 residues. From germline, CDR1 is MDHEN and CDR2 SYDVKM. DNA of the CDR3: TGTGCCAGCAACTTACTCAACTATGGCTACACCTTC. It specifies CASNLLNYGYTF.

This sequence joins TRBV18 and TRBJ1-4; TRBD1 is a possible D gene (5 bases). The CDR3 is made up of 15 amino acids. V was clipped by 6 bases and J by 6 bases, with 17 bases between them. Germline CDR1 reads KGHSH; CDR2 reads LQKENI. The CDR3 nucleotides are TGTGCCAGCTCCCGTCGACAGACTCGGGATGAAAAACTGTTTTTT. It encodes CASSRRQTRDEKLFF.

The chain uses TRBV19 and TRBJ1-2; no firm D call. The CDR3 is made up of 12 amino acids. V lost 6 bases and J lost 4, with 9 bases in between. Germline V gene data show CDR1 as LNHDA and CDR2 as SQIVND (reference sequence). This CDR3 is CASSRGGYGYTF. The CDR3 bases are TGTGCCAGTAGCCGCGGTGGCTATGGCTACACCTTC. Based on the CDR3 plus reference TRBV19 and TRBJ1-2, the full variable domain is DGGITQSPKYLFRKEGQNVTLSCEQNLNHDAMYWYRQDPGQGLRLIYYSQIVNDFQKGDIAEGYSVSREKKESFPLTVTSAQKNPTAFYLCASSRGGYGYTFGSGTRLTVV.

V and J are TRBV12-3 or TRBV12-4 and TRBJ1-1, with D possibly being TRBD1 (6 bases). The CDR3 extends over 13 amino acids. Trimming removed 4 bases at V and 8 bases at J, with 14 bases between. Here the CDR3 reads CASSSARGLEAFF. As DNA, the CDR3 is TGTGCCAGCAGTTCTGCCAGGGGCTTGGAAGCTTTCTTT.

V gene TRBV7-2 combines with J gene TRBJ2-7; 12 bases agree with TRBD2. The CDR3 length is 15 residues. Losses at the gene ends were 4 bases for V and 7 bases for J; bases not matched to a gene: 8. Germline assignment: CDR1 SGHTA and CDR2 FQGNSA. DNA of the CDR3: TGTGCCAGCAGCTCCAGACTAGCGGGGGCTGGAGAGCAGTACTTC. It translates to CASSSRLAGAGEQYF.

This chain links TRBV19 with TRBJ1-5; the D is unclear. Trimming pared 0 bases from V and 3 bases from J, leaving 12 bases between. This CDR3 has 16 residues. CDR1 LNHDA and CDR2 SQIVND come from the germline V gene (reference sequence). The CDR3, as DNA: TGTGCCAGTAGTATAGAAACAGCGGGGTTCAATCAGCCCCAGCATTTT. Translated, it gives CASSIETAGFNQPQHF.

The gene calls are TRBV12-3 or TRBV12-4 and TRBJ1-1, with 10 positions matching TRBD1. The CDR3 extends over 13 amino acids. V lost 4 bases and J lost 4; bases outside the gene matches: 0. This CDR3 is CASSWTGGTEAFF. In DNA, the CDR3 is TGTGCCAGCAGTTGGACAGGGGGCACTGAAGCTTTCTTT.

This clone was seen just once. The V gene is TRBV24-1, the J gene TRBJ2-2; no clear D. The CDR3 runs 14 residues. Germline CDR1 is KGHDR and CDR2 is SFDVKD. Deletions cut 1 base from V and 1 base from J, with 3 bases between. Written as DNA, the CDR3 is TGTGCCACCAGTGATTTCGGGAACACCGGGGAGCTGTTTTTT. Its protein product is CATSDFGNTGELFF.

CDR3 in DNA: TGTGCCAGCAGCCTCGGGAGTGGTGGCTACACCTTC. This encodes CASSLGSGGYTF. This chain connects TRBV6-5 to TRBJ1-2; D ambiguous. Between the trimmed V and J ends, which lost 6 bases and 7 bases, there was a span of 12 bases. CDR1 is MNHEY, CDR2 SVGAGI, per germline. The CDR3 totals 12 residues.

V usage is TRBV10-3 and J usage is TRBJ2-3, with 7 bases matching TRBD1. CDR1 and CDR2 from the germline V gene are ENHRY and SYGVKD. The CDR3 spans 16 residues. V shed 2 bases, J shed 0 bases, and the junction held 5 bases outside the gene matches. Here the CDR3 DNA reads TGTGCCATCAGTGAGAACAGGGGAATGAGCACAGATACGCAGTATTTT. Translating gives CAISENRGMSTDTQYF.

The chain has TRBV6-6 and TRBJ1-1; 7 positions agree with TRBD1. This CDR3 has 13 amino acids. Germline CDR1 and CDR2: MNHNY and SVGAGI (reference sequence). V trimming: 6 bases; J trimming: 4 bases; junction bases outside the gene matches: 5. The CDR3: CASSEGARTEAFF. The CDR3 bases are TGTGCCAGCAGCGAGGGGGCACGCACTGAAGCTTTCTTT.